This entry is about one T cell receptor beta chain. The data belong to a study of blood T cell repertoires in COVID-19. In the original analysis: From reference gene primer amplification, estimates of nucleated cell counts were derived. Generated by immunoSEQ multiplex PCR, the TCRdb table keeps only in-frame clones and is missing some. V and J calls and clone size are given by that table; D and trimming were obtained from the DNA. The sample has 250,000 to 300,000 clones, approximately 92% seen once. The length of the CDR3 is 17 residues. Germline assignment: CDR1 LGHNA and CDR2 YNFKEQ. Trimming took 3 bases from V and 5 from J; bases not matched to a gene: 9. Those who participated ranged in age from roughly 18 to 90 years and resided in approximately 26 US areas. Recovered status applied to Cohort 3 donors who had two consecutive negative PCRs. It also applied to those with clearance or with symptom resolution.

This chain joins TRBV4-2 and TRBJ2-1, with 11 bases aligning to TRBD2. The sample taken for sequencing was PBMCs or T cells enriched from blood (not recorded which). This clonotype originated in a woman aged 25 to 39 who had recovered from COVID-19. The CDR3, as DNA: TGTGCCAGCAGCCACGGAGGGGGGACTAGCGGAAACAATGAGCAGTTCTTC. Its translation is CASSHGGGTSGNNEQFF.